The entry that follows covers one TCR beta chain sequence. This specimen comes from a study of blood T cell repertoires in COVID-19. Germline values: CDR1 SGHRS, CDR2 YFSETQ. This CDR3 contains 17 residues. V shed 3 bases, J shed 3 bases, and the junction held 11 bases outside the gene matches. The study drew participants aged about 18 to 89 years from under 30 US areas. Sequenced by immunoSEQ multiplex PCR; TCRdb stores in-frame clones only, minus some. The sample consists of approximately 350,000 clones, 85% to 90% of them appearing once. The sequencing input was PBMCs or T cells enriched from blood (not recorded which). This sequence originates from a man between 18 and 29 years old who had recovered from COVID-19. This sequence joins TRBV5-1 and TRBJ2-7, with 11 bases fitting TRBD2. Written as DNA, the CDR3 is TGCGCCAGCAGCTCGCAAATAACTAGCGGGAGAAGCTACGAGCAGTACTTC. Protein: CASSSQITSGRSYEQYF.